The 24 T cell receptor beta chains below were found in one sample sequenced in a study of T cell clonality in common variable immunodeficiency. Study outcomes and limitations: Reportedly, TCR beta sequences from common variable immunodeficiency showed fewer deletions and N-nucleotide insertions.

Their antigens remain unidentified. Data came from immunoSEQ multiplex PCR; TCRdb stores just in-frame clones and leaves some out. This repertoire holds roughly 30,000 clones, and none appear only once. Sequenced material: peripheral blood mononuclear cells. The receptors shown here come from a human donor with common variable immunodeficiency.

As regards this clone: The read finishes 3 residues shy of the CDR3 end, and the germline J gene is used to complete it. The genes are TRBV19 and TRBJ1-4; the match to TRBD1 covers 8 bases. After removal of 0 bases from V and 10 bases from J, the junction contained 7 bases not matched to a gene. Germline V gene sequence: CDR1 LNHDA, CDR2 SQIVND (reference sequence). This CDR3 is 15 amino acids long. CDR3 sequence reads: CASSIEPGTGGKLFF. The covered CDR3 bases are TGTGCCAGTAGTATAGAACCAGGGACAGGCGGAAAA.

This clone was picked up many times. The CDR3 end falls 3 residues outside the read, so it is completed with the germline J gene. This sequence joins TRBV10-3 and TRBJ2-7, with TRBD1 matching over 7 bases. Germline lookup yields CDR1 ENHRY and CDR2 SYGVKD. The CDR3 runs 14 residues. Trimming removed 6 bases from V and 2 bases from J; junction bases left unmatched: 7. The CDR3 loop reads CAISGTAQTYEQYF. The CDR3 DNA, read in part, is TGTGCCATCAGCGGGACAGCACAAACCTACGAG.

This clone has ten or more counts. The CDR3 loop is CSVRDSPGQPQHF. The CDR3 DNA, read in part, is TGCAGTGTTCGGGACAGCCCTGGTCAGCCC. V is TRBV20-1 and J is TRBJ1-5; 7 nucleotides match TRBD1. Coverage ceases 3 residues before the CDR3 finishes, and the germline J gene fills in the end. The germline CDR1 and CDR2 sequences are DFQATT and SNEGSKA (reference sequence). CDR3 length: 13 amino acids. The trim removed 7 bases at V and 6 bases at J, leaving 9 bases unmatched.

This clone was detected a few times. The read is 3 residues too short to cover the CDR3 end, so that end is filled in from the germline J gene. The chain is built from TRBV5-1 and TRBJ2-7; 7 positions agree with TRBD2. Trimming at V came to 2 bases and at J to 0 bases, leaving 2 bases not matched to a gene. Germline V gene lookup returns CDR1 SGHRS and CDR2 YFSETQ. The CDR3 runs 14 residues. The CDR3 sequence: CASSFGGSSYEQYF. Partial CDR3 DNA: TGCGCCAGCAGCTTCGGGGGGAGCTCCTACGAG.

This clone was recorded many times. Sequencing ends 3 residues short of the CDR3 end; the germline J gene provides the rest. The chain employs TRBV4-1 and TRBJ2-1; TRBD2 matches at 16 bases. J was trimmed by 8 bases and V by 4 bases; bases with no gene match: 2. CDR3 size: 15 residues. The V gene's germline CDR1 is MGHRA and CDR2 YSYEKL. CDR3 bases read: TGCGCCAGCAGCCCGGGACTAGCGGGGGGGGATGAG. This gives the protein CASSPGLAGGDE. The complete CDR3 protein is CASSPGLAGGDEQFF.

The table lists this clone with a few counts. The read is 3 residues too short to cover the CDR3 end, so that end is filled in from the germline J gene. The V and J genes are TRBV5-8 and TRBJ2-5; D possibly corresponds to TRBD2 (5 bases). This CDR3 contains 14 residues. Germline V gene data show CDR1 as SGHTS and CDR2 as YDEGEE. V was cut by 2 bases and J by 4 bases, with 12 bases left in between. CDR3 bases read: TGTGCCAGCAGCTTACGGGGAATAGTAGAGACC. It codes for CASSLRGIVET. The whole CDR3 sequence is CASSLRGIVETQYF.

About this clone: Sequencing ends 3 residues short of the CDR3 end; the germline J gene provides the rest. The chain has TRBV19 and TRBJ1-5, with D possibly being TRBD1 (6 bases). The CDR3 runs to 15 residues. Germline values: CDR1 LNHDA, CDR2 SQIVND (reference sequence). V was trimmed by 5 bases and J by 2 bases, leaving 13 bases between them. CDR3 DNA (partial): TGTGCCAGTAGTCCAACAGGGTTGGGCAATCAGCCC. Residues: CASSPTGLGNQP. The CDR3, in full, reads CASSPTGLGNQPQHF.

At least ten counts were recorded for this clone. The read halts 3 residues ahead of the CDR3 end, with the missing end drawn from the germline J gene. V usage is TRBV18 and J usage is TRBJ2-5, with 12 bases fitting TRBD1. After removal of 1 base from V and 5 bases from J, the junction contained 8 bases not matched to a gene. The CDR3 sequence is 17 residues long. The V gene's germline CDR1 is KGHSH and CDR2 LQKENI. The CDR3 reads CASSPRSGTGGGETQYF. CDR3 DNA, as far as it was read: TGTGCCAGCTCACCACGCTCCGGGACAGGGGGCGGGGAGACC.

This clone was observed a few times. From the germline J gene comes the end of the CDR3, since the read stops 3 residues before it. This chain connects TRBV5-1 to TRBJ2-3; the D gene is possibly TRBD1 (7 bases). Germline V gene sequence: CDR1 SGHRS, CDR2 YFSETQ. The germline V and J ends were trimmed by 6 bases and 1 base, with 15 bases remaining between them. The CDR3 length is 15 residues. CDR3 DNA, as far as it was read: TGCGCCAGCAAGGGGGGACAGCCGGGCACAGATACG. Translation: CASKGGQPGTDT. The CDR3 as a whole reads CASKGGQPGTDTQYF.

This clone was detected a few times. The read ends 3 residues shy of where the CDR3 ends; the end is completed using the germline J gene. The chain employs TRBV2 and TRBJ2-5; no clear D gene. The V and J ends lost 5 bases and 1 base respectively, with 11 bases between them. In germline, CDR1 is SNHLY, CDR2 FYNNEI. This CDR3 has 14 amino acids. The CDR3 loop is CASSTLGAQETQYF. Partial CDR3 DNA: TGTGCCAGCAGTACTCTAGGCGCCCAAGAGACC. Full variable domain (remainder filled in from reference TRBV2 and TRBJ2-5): EPEVTQTPSHQVTQMGQEVILRCVPISNHLYFYWYRQILGQKVEFLVSFYNNEISEKSEIFDDQFSVERPDGSNFTLKIRSTKLEDSAMYFCASSTLGAQETQYFGPGTRLLVL.

This clone has ten or more counts. Partial CDR3 DNA: TGTGCCAGCAGCTTGATAGGACAGACCGCCTACGAG. Translating it yields CASSLIGQTAYE. The full CDR3 protein reads CASSLIGQTAYEQYF. The chain has TRBV5-6 and TRBJ2-7, with D possibly TRBD1 on 6 matching bases. The read ends 3 residues early relative to the CDR3; the germline J gene fills the gap. V was cut by 1 base and J by 2 bases, with 13 bases left in between. This CDR3 spans 15 amino acids. Germline V gene sequence: CDR1 SGHDT, CDR2 YYEEEE.

This clone was picked up many times. Here the CDR3 reads CASSQVGGQETQYF. The part of the CDR3 DNA that was read is TGCGCCAGCAGCCAAGTCGGTGGCCAAGAGACC. The chain couples TRBV4-1 to TRBJ2-5; D is uncertain. The read is 3 residues too short to cover the CDR3 end, so that end is filled in from the germline J gene. Germline lookup yields CDR1 MGHRA and CDR2 YSYEKL. CDR3 size: 14 residues. V was cut by 1 base and J by 1 base, with 7 bases left in between.

The table lists this clone with many counts. The read finishes 3 residues shy of the CDR3 end, and the germline J gene is used to complete it. The chain uses TRBV9 and TRBJ2-7, with D possibly TRBD1 on 6 matching bases. The CDR3 consists of 14 residues. Deletions cut 4 bases from V and 1 base from J, with 12 bases between. CDR1 SGDLS and CDR2 YYNGEE come from the germline V gene. The CDR3 bases that were read are TGTGCCAGCAGCCTGGGACACGAGTCCTACGAG. It translates to CASSLGHESYE. In full, the CDR3 is CASSLGHESYEQYF.

This clone occurred many times. The missing CDR3 end, 3 residues past where the read stops, is filled in from the germline J gene. The rearrangement uses TRBV19 and TRBJ2-7, with TRBD1 identical over 10 bases. The V gene's germline CDR1 is LNHDA and CDR2 SQIVND (reference sequence). V lost 3 bases and J lost 3; bases outside the gene matches: 5. The CDR3 covers 15 residues. The CDR3 is CASSISWTGGYEQYF. The part of the CDR3 DNA that was read is TGTGCCAGTAGTATCTCTTGGACAGGGGGCTACGAG. The full variable domain, with the rest looked up from reference TRBV19 and TRBJ2-7, is DGGITQSPKYLFRKEGQNVTLSCEQNLNHDAMYWYRQDPGQGLRLIYYSQIVNDFQKGDIAEGYSVSREKKESFPLTVTSAQKNPTAFYLCASSISWTGGYEQYFGPGTRLTVT.

This clone was observed many times. The read gets to within 3 residues of the CDR3 end, and the germline J gene fills in the rest. This chain joins TRBV19 and TRBJ2-7, with D possibly TRBD2 on 6 matching bases. V was pared by 9 bases and J by 6 bases, with 15 bases between. The CDR3 contains 12 residues. In germline, CDR1 is LNHDA, CDR2 SQIVND (reference sequence). CDR3 DNA (partial): TGTGCCAGCAATGATGGGGGGATCGAG. Its translation: CASNDGGIE. The whole CDR3 protein reads CASNDGGIEQYF.

Concerning this clone: The sequenced fragment ends 3 residues before the CDR3 boundary, so the rest is inferred from the germline J gene. This chain joins TRBV30 and TRBJ2-1, with 7 bases matching TRBD2. From germline, CDR1 is GTSNPN and CDR2 SVGIG (reference sequence). V was clipped by 2 bases and J by 0 bases; unmatched bases: 4. The CDR3 extends over 15 amino acids. This chain's CDR3 is CAWSIGGSSYNEQFF. Partial CDR3 DNA: TGTGCCTGGAGTATCGGGGGGAGCTCCTACAATGAG.

This clone was picked up many times. The read terminates 3 residues before the CDR3 end, so the remaining end is supplied by the germline J gene. The J gene is TRBJ2-7, the V gene TRBV2; 7 nucleotides align to TRBD2. The germline CDR1 and CDR2 sequences are SNHLY and FYNNEI. V lost 6 bases and J lost 2; bases outside the gene matches: 7. The CDR3 is 14 residues long. This CDR3 reads CASRRTSGPYEQYF. The CDR3 DNA, read in part, is TGTGCCAGCAGGCGGACTAGTGGACCCTACGAG.

The table lists this clone with many counts. The sequence runs out 3 residues before the end of the CDR3; the remainder is reconstructed from the germline J gene. The chain carries TRBV30 and TRBJ2-1; 10 nucleotides align to TRBD2. The CDR3 covers 16 residues. V lost 1 base, J lost 3 bases, and 6 bases stayed unmatched. CDR1 is GTSNPN, CDR2 SVGIG, per germline (reference sequence). The CDR3 sequence is CAWSGQRTSGYNEQFF. CDR3 DNA, as far as it was read: TGTGCCTGGAGTGGCCAAAGGACTAGCGGCTACAATGAG.

This clone was picked up a small number of times. The CDR3 extends 3 residues past the end of the read, so its final part is completed from the germline J gene. This chain links TRBV11-3 with TRBJ2-1; 12 bases fit TRBD2. V lost 4 bases, J lost 7 bases, and 5 bases stayed unmatched. Germline V gene lookup returns CDR1 SGHNT and CDR2 YENEEA. The CDR3 is 15 residues long. CDR3 region: CASSSRTSGTNEQFF. The CDR3 DNA, read in part, is TGTGCCAGCAGCTCTCGGACTAGCGGGACTAATGAG.

Notes on this clone: The CDR3 end falls 3 residues outside the read, so it is completed with the germline J gene. V usage is TRBV19 and J usage is TRBJ2-1; TRBD1 aligns across 8 bases. Germline V gene data show CDR1 as LNHDA and CDR2 as SQIVND (reference sequence). V was pared by 5 bases and J by 0 bases, with 6 bases of the junction left unmatched. The CDR3 runs 16 residues. The part of the CDR3 DNA that was read is TGTGCCAGTAGTCGCCCGGGGACAGGCTCCTACAATGAG. Protein sequence: CASSRPGTGSYNE. The whole CDR3 protein reads CASSRPGTGSYNEQFF.

This clone has a count of ten or more. With the read ending 3 residues before the CDR3 end, the germline J gene is used to fill in that end. The chain combines TRBV20-1 with TRBJ2-3, with 11 bases matching TRBD2. V trimming: 5 bases; J trimming: 2 bases; junction bases outside the gene matches: 9. CDR3 length: 16 amino acids. Germline CDR1 reads DFQATT; CDR2 reads SNEGSKA (reference sequence). The covered CDR3 bases are TGCAGTGCTGAGACAGGGACTAGCGGATCCACAGATACG. Protein sequence: CSAETGTSGSTDT. Given in full, the CDR3 is CSAETGTSGSTDTQYF.

This clone occurred many times. The read ends 3 residues before the CDR3 terminus; that terminus is restored from the germline J gene. The chain links TRBV11-2 to TRBJ2-1; 7 bases align to TRBD1. Germline CDR1 reads SGHAT; CDR2 reads FQNNGV. Trimming cost V 5 bases and J 5 bases; bases outside gene matches: 6. The CDR3 loop spans 14 amino acids. The CDR3 bases that were read are TGTGCCAGCAGCCCAAGTACAGGGGACAATGAG. Translated: CASSPSTGDNE. The CDR3 in its entirety is CASSPSTGDNEQFF.

This clone has ten or more counts. Sequencing ends 3 residues short of the CDR3 end; the germline J gene provides the rest. This chain uses TRBV14 with TRBJ1-1, with 8 bases aligning to TRBD1. The CDR3 consists of 15 residues. Per the germline V gene, CDR1 is SGHDN and CDR2 is FVKESK. After removal of 1 base from V and 4 bases from J, the junction contained 5 bases not matched to a gene. The CDR3 DNA, read in part, is TGTGCCAGCAGCCAAGCTACAGGGGGGTTCACTGAA. This codes for CASSQATGGFTE. In full, the CDR3 reads CASSQATGGFTEAFF.

This clone was seen at least ten times. The sequenced fragment ends 3 residues before the CDR3 boundary, so the rest is inferred from the germline J gene. The rearrangement joins TRBV20-1 to TRBJ2-4; no definite D call. V was shortened by 3 bases and J by 1 base, with 10 bases between the two germline ends. The V gene's germline CDR1 is DFQATT and CDR2 SNEGSKA (reference sequence). This CDR3 spans 14 amino acids. CDR3 loop: CSASPSPAKNIQYF. CDR3 DNA (partial): TGCAGTGCTAGCCCTAGTCCGGCCAAAAACATT.